Below, 7 T cell receptor beta chains from the same sample are listed, as sequenced in a study of cytomegalovirus exposure and HLA in healthy donors. Amplification used 60 Vbeta primers and 13 Jbeta primers. The data were produced by immunoSEQ multiplex PCR, yet TCRdb's version contains in-frame clones alone and is incomplete. The table for this sample gives about 130,000 clones. Material for sequencing was PBMCs. The receptors shown here come from a man aged 18 to 30 in good health and CMV-seronegative.

The chain uses TRBV9 and TRBJ1-1; 9 bases agree with TRBD1. CDR3 length: 13 amino acids. Germline-derived CDR1 and CDR2 are SGDLS and YYNGEE. V lost 3 bases, J lost 8 bases, and 5 bases stayed unmatched. The CDR3 sequence is CASSAPQGAEAFF. In DNA form, the CDR3 reads TGTGCCAGCAGCGCCCCACAGGGGGCAGAAGCTTTCTTT.

The rearrangement joins TRBV7-2 to TRBJ2-3, with 7 positions matching TRBD2. The CDR3 totals 14 residues. V gave up 6 bases and J gave up 1 base; unmatched junction bases: 4. Germline CDR1 reads SGHTA; CDR2 reads FQGNSA. CDR3 amino acids: CASRQAGRTDTQYF. For the CDR3, the DNA is TGTGCCAGCAGACAAGCGGGACGCACAGATACGCAGTATTTT.

This sequence joins TRBV19 and TRBJ1-6; TRBD1 aligns across 7 bases. V lost 4 bases, J lost 10 bases, and 10 bases stayed unmatched. The CDR3 spans 15 residues. CDR1 LNHDA and CDR2 SQIVND come from the germline V gene (reference sequence). The chain's CDR3 is CASSTSGQVYSPLHF. In DNA, the CDR3 is TGTGCCAGTAGTACCTCAGGACAGGTCTACTCACCCCTCCACTTT. Drawing the rest from reference TRBV19 and TRBJ1-6, the complete variable domain is DGGITQSPKYLFRKEGQNVTLSCEQNLNHDAMYWYRQDPGQGLRLIYYSQIVNDFQKGDIAEGYSVSREKKESFPLTVTSAQKNPTAFYLCASSTSGQVYSPLHFGNGTRLTVT.

The chain employs TRBV7-9 and TRBJ2-5; D is ambiguous. The CDR3 runs 14 residues. The germline CDR1 and CDR2 sequences are SEHNR and FQNEAQ (reference sequence). V was pared by 1 base and J by 2 bases, with 8 bases between. CDR3 in amino acids: CASSLDLAQETQYF. The CDR3 DNA is TGTGCCAGCAGCTTAGATTTGGCACAAGAGACCCAGTACTTC.

The chain employs TRBV11-3 and TRBJ2-2; a weak D match, TRBD2 (5 bases). V lost 5 bases to trimming and J lost 2 bases, with 21 bases between them. The CDR3 is made up of 18 amino acids. Germline values: CDR1 SGHNT, CDR2 YENEEA. CDR3 sequence: CASSAKGPGFGNTGELFF. The CDR3, as DNA: TGTGCCAGCAGCGCGAAAGGGCCGGGGTTCGGTAACACCGGGGAGCTGTTTTTT.

The chain joins TRBV5-1 to TRBJ2-2; 10 nucleotides agree with TRBD1. The germline V gene has CDR1 SGHRS and CDR2 YFSETQ. Losses at the gene ends were 4 bases for V and 5 bases for J; bases not matched to a gene: 8. The CDR3 covers 16 residues. CDR3 nucleotides: TGCGCCAGCAGCAGTTCCGGGACAGGGGTGACCGGGGAGCTGTTTTTT. It specifies CASSSSGTGVTGELFF.

V is TRBV7-2 and J is TRBJ2-5, with D possibly being TRBD1 (5 bases). Between the trimmed V and J ends, which lost 5 bases and 0 bases, there was a span of 10 bases. Germline loops: CDR1 SGHTA, CDR2 FQGNSA. CDR3 length: 14 residues. The CDR3 region is CASSRQGNQETQYF. The CDR3 region has the DNA TGTGCCAGCAGCCGTCAGGGAAACCAAGAGACCCAGTACTTC.